There are many counts of the clone carrying this TCR beta chain. The antigen remains undetermined. Library preparation (for TCRbeta) was performed with unique molecular identifiers. MiXCR, applied by TCRdb to the PCR reads, yields one record per CDR3 protein. This table holds approximately 150,000 distinct CDR3 sequences, roughly 9% found once. These data originate in a study of T-cell reconstitution after alpha-beta-depleted transplantation in children. Study results and limitations: When one year had passed after transplant, most T-cell counts and diversity came from newly produced T cells. About two months after transplant, alpha-beta T cells reportedly came from several hundred expanded graft clones. Some patients' high day-60 TCRbeta diversity was attributed to recipient cells surviving conditioning.

The source is a female patient aged 2-10 years who had a stem cell transplant for congenital amegakaryocytic thrombocytopenia, so the T cells may come from the graft donor. Sequenced material: PBMCs, mostly from graft donor cells, taken 180 days after TCRalphabeta/CD19-depleted stem cell transplant.

The DNA for the CDR3 is TGCAGCGGCCGGGACAGGGTCTACAATGAGCAGTTCTTC. It is translated as CSGRDRVYNEQFF. The chain uses TRBV29-1 and TRBJ2-1; TRBD1 aligns across 9 bases. Germline CDR1 reads SQVTM; CDR2 reads ANQGSEA. Unmatched junction bases numbered 4, after V lost 7 bases and J lost 3 bases. The CDR3 length is 13 residues.